This is a list of T cell receptor beta chains from one sample in a study of blood T cell repertoires in COVID-19. TCRdb's copy holds only in-frame clones and misses some; the assay was immunoSEQ multiplex PCR. In the table there are approximately 110,000 clones, roughly 74% of which are singletons. The sequenced material came from peripheral blood. The receptor source for this set is a man older than 75 with COVID-19, enrolled during active disease. Both conserved end residues are part of each CDR3. A D gene is named only where the DNA matches it firmly. The listing skips clone size in some rows; elsewhere it reads once, few, many or a size class.

CDR3aa | CDR3nt | abundance | j_gene | v_gene | d_gene
CATRGGLTYGYTF | TGTGCCACCCGAGGGGGTCTAACATATGGCTACACCTTC | NA | TRBJ1-2 | TRBV2 | NA
CASRRERESVYTQYF | TGTGCCAGCAGACGCGAGCGGGAATCAGTTTATACGCAGTATTTT | NA | TRBJ2-3 | TRBV6-5 | TRBD2
CASSNGDSTSGYTF | TGTGCCAGCAGCAACGGGGACAGCACAAGCGGCTACACCTTC | NA | TRBJ1-2 | TRBV6-4 | TRBD1
CASSWGTGSYGYTF | TGTGCCAGCAGTTGGGGTACAGGGAGCTATGGCTACACCTTC | NA | TRBJ1-2 | TRBV28 | NA
CASSPPRDRGVTPLHF | TGTGCCAGCTCACCACCCCGGGACAGGGGAGTAACACCCCTCCACTTT | NA | TRBJ1-6 | TRBV18 | TRBD1
CASSLLGTGVGSPLHF | TGTGCCAGCAGTTTACTTGGGACGGGAGTGGGTTCACCCCTCCACTTT | NA | TRBJ1-6 | TRBV28 | NA
CASRTGQGAVYEQYF | TGTGCCAGCAGGACTGGACAGGGAGCAGTCTACGAGCAGTACTTC | NA | TRBJ2-7 | TRBV6-5 | TRBD1
CASSEGQGARQPQHF | TGCGCCAGCAGTGAGGGACAGGGGGCTCGCCAGCCCCAGCATTTT | many | TRBJ1-5 | TRBV10-2 | TRBD1
CASSQDQGRWGSNYGYTF | TGCGCCAGCAGCCAAGATCAGGGCAGATGGGGTTCTAACTATGGCTACACCTTC | few | TRBJ1-2 | TRBV4-3 | NA
CASSLMPAGSSYEQYF | TGTGCCAGCAGCTTAATGCCCGCGGGGAGCTCCTACGAGCAGTACTTC | NA | TRBJ2-7 | TRBV11-2 | NA
CATSLGLAGAYEQYF | TGTGCCACCAGCCTTGGACTAGCGGGAGCCTACGAGCAGTACTTC | few | TRBJ2-7 | TRBV15 | TRBD2
CAISGGTSGQETQYF | TGTGCCATCAGTGGGGGGACTAGCGGGCAAGAGACCCAGTACTTC | NA | TRBJ2-5 | TRBV10-3 | TRBD2
CAWSVGLGTIYF | TGTGCCTGGAGTGTGGGGCTAGGCACCATATATTTT | NA | TRBJ1-3 | TRBV30 | NA
CASSFGQKNIQYF | TGTGCCAGCAGTTTTGGACAGAAAAACATTCAGTACTTC | NA | TRBJ2-4 | TRBV12-3/TRBV12-4 | NA
CASSLGGRIYEQYF | TGTGCCAGCAGCTTAGGGGGGCGGATCTACGAGCAGTACTTC | NA | TRBJ2-7 | TRBV7-9 | NA
CATSDAGGDSYEQYF | TGTGCCACCAGTGACGCTGGCGGGGACTCCTACGAGCAGTACTTC | NA | TRBJ2-7 | TRBV24-1 | NA
CASSIRALSTDTQYF | TGTGCCAGTAGTATAAGAGCGTTAAGCACAGATACGCAGTATTTT | NA | TRBJ2-3 | TRBV19 | NA
CASSLLAGGNEQFF | TGTGCCAGCAGTTTGTTAGCGGGAGGGAATGAGCAGTTCTTC | NA | TRBJ2-1 | TRBV28 | TRBD2
CASSHPQNNEQFF | TGTGCCAGCAGCCACCCCCAAAACAATGAGCAGTTCTTC | NA | TRBJ2-1 | TRBV3-1/TRBV3-2 | NA
CASSQDRNTEAFF | TGCGCCAGCAGCCAAGACAGGAACACTGAAGCTTTCTTT | NA | TRBJ1-1 | TRBV4-3 | NA
CASSPLNNEQFF | TGTGCCAGCAGCCCCTTAAACAATGAGCAGTTCTTC | NA | TRBJ2-1 | TRBV11-2 | NA
CATSGGQLGGADIPYF | TGTGCCACCAGCGGCGGACAGCTAGGGGGCGCGGATATACCGTACTTC | NA | TRBJ2-7 | TRBV15 | TRBD1
CSVESRDRGGNEQYF | TGCAGCGTTGAATCCCGGGACCGGGGAGGAAACGAGCAGTACTTC | NA | TRBJ2-7 | TRBV29-1 | NA
CASSLPSGGSGSAEQFF | TGTGCCAGCAGCTTACCCTCCGGGGGGAGCGGGAGCGCTGAGCAGTTCTTC | NA | TRBJ2-1 | TRBV11-2 | TRBD2
CASSKQGRVQPQHF | TGTGCCAGCAGTAAACAGGGGCGGGTGCAGCCCCAGCATTTT | NA | TRBJ1-5 | TRBV6-1 | TRBD1
CAWSGGDLAGGQPQHF | TGTGCCTGGAGTGGGGGGGACCTCGCTGGCGGGCAGCCCCAGCATTTT | NA | TRBJ1-5 | TRBV30 | NA